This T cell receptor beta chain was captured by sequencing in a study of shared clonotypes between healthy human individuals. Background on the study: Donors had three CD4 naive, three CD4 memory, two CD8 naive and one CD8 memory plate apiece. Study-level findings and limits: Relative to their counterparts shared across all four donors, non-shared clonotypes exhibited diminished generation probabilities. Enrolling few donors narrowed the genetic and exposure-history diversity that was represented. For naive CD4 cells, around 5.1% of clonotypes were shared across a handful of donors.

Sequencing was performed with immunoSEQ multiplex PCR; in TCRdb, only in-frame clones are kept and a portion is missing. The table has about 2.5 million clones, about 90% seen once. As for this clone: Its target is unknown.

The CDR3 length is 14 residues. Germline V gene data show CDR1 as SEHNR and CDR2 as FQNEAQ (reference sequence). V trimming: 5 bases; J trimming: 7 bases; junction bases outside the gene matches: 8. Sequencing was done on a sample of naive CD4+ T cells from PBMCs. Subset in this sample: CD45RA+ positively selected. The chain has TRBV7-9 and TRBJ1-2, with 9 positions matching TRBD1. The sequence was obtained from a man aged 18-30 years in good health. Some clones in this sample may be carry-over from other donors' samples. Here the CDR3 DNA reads TGTGCCAGCAGCAAGGACGGACAGGGGAGTGGCTACACCTTC. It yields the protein CASSKDGQGSGYTF.